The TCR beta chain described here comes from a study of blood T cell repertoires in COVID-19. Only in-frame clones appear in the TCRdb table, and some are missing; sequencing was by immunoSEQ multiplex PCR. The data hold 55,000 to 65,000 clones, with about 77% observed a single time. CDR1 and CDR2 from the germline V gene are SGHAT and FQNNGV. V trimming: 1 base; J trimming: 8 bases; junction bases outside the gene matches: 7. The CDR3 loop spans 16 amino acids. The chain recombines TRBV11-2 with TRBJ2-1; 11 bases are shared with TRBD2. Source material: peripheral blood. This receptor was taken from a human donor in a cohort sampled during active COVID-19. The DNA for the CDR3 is TGTGCCAGCAGCTTAGTAGCGGGAGGGCCCAACTATGAGCAGTTCTTC. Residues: CASSLVAGGPNYEQFF.